These 10 T cell receptor beta chains originate from one sample sequenced in a study of vaccination and CD4 T cells after COVID-19. Their cognate antigens are unknown. Oncomine TCR Beta short-read sequencing was applied to DNA from cultured CD4+ T cells. TCRdb reanalysed the PCR reads using MiXCR and keeps one entry per CDR3 protein. Of about 19,000 distinct CDR3 sequences in the sample, 43% are singletons; the top ten hold 5.5% to 8.5%. The treatment: 10-day PBMC culture with coronavirus spike peptide pools or control peptides (ViraFEST assay). Specimen: CD4+ T cells from blood, cultured in vitro, collected after SARS-CoV-2 vaccination. Receptor source: a human donor who had recovered from COVID-19.

This clonotype was seen a few times. The chain recombines TRBV20-1 with TRBJ2-5; the match to TRBD1 covers 8 bases. The V gene's germline CDR1 is DFQATT and CDR2 SNEGSKA (reference sequence). V was clipped by 5 bases and J by 1 base; unmatched bases: 3. CDR3 length equals 13 residues. DNA of the CDR3: TGCAGTGCTCCTGGACAGGGCCAAGAGACCCAGTACTTC. Translated: CSAPGQGQETQYF.

The genes are TRBV28 and TRBJ2-7; unclear D gene. The germline V and J ends were trimmed by 4 bases and 6 bases, with 13 bases remaining between them. CDR1 is MDHEN, CDR2 SYDVKM, per germline. CDR3 length: 13 amino acids. For the CDR3, the DNA is TGTGCCAGCAGTTATACCCAGCGAGGCGAGCAGTACTTC. The encoded protein is CASSYTQRGEQYF. Full variable domain (missing parts from reference TRBV28 and TRBJ2-7): DVKVTQSSRYLVKRTGEKVFLECVQDMDHENMFWYRQDPGLGLRLIYFSYDVKMKEKGDIPEGYSVSREKKERFSLILESASTNQTSMYLCASSYTQRGEQYFGPGTRLTVT.

V usage is TRBV4-3 and J usage is TRBJ1-6; possible D gene TRBD1, 6 bases. The germline V gene has CDR1 LGHNA and CDR2 YSLEER. The CDR3 runs 14 residues. The germline V and J ends were trimmed by 6 bases and 6 bases, with 12 bases remaining between them. CDR3 in DNA: TGCGCCAGCAGTACGAGACAGGTTAATTCACCCCTCCACTTT. This gives the protein CASSTRQVNSPLHF.

This clonotype was seen only a few times. V gene TRBV7-8 combines with J gene TRBJ2-3; D possibly corresponds to TRBD2 (5 bases). Germline V gene lookup returns CDR1 SGHVS and CDR2 FQNEAQ. Trimming took off 2 bases at V and 1 base at J, with 10 bases between the two ends. The CDR3 covers 15 residues. CDR3 coding DNA: TGTGCCAGCAGCTTACGACTACCGCGCACAGATACGCAGTATTTT. Its protein is CASSLRLPRTDTQYF. Based on the CDR3 plus reference TRBV7-8 and TRBJ2-3, the full variable domain is GAGVSQSPRYKVAKRGQDVALRCDPISGHVSLFWYQQALGQGPEFLTYFQNEAQLDKSGLPSDRFFAERPEGSVSTLKIQRTQQEDSAVYLCASSLRLPRTDTQYFGPGTRLTVL.

This sequence joins TRBV11-3 and TRBJ2-7; 10 bases line up with TRBD1. Germline V gene lookup returns CDR1 SGHNT and CDR2 YENEEA. The J segment lost 6 bases and the V segment lost 4 bases, leaving 6 bases of the junction unmatched. This CDR3 region has 14 residues. CDR3 nucleotide sequence: TGTGCCAGCAGCTCCAGGACAGGGGGAGCCGAGCAGTACTTC. It specifies CASSSRTGGAEQYF.

This clonotype was detected only a few times. The rearrangement uses TRBV3-1 and TRBJ1-5, with D maybe TRBD1 (6 bases). CDR1 is LGHDT and CDR2 is YNNKEL in the germline V gene (reference sequence). V dropped 3 bases and J dropped 6 bases, with 15 bases sitting between them. The CDR3 is 15 amino acids. CDR3 region: CASSQDPGALQPQHF. As DNA, the CDR3 is TGTGCCAGCAGCCAGGATCCGGGGGCTCTTCAGCCCCAGCATTTT.

This chain joins TRBV19 and TRBJ2-7; D possibly corresponds to TRBD2 (6 bases). This CDR3 contains 13 residues. Between the trimmed V and J ends, which lost 2 bases and 5 bases, there was a span of 10 bases. Germline CDR1 is LNHDA and CDR2 is SQIVND (reference sequence). The CDR3 DNA sequence: TGTGCCAGTAGTATACTGGGAGGAAACGAGCAGTACTTC. This translates into CASSILGGNEQYF.

This chain uses TRBV11-3 with TRBJ2-5, with 7 bases that match TRBD2. CDR1 is SGHNT, CDR2 YENEEA, per germline. This CDR3 has 16 residues. J lost 1 base, V lost 4 bases, and 9 bases had no gene match. This chain's CDR3 is CASSWSLAGRQETQYF. DNA of the CDR3: TGTGCCAGCAGCTGGTCGTTAGCGGGCCGCCAAGAGACCCAGTACTTC.

J is TRBJ2-7 and V is TRBV7-9, with 7 bases lining up with TRBD1. From germline, CDR1 is SEHNR and CDR2 FQNEAQ (reference sequence). The CDR3 has 14 residues. Trimming removed 1 base from V and 3 bases from J; junction bases left unmatched: 3. Here the CDR3 reads CASSLVDRYYEQYF. As DNA, the CDR3 is TGTGCCAGCAGCTTAGTGGACAGGTACTACGAGCAGTACTTC. Variable domain in full (rest from reference TRBV7-9 and TRBJ2-7): DTGVSQNPRHKITKRGQNVTFRCDPISEHNRLYWYRQTLGQGPEFLTYFQNEAQLEKSRLLSDRFSAERPKGSFSTLEIQRTEQGDSAMYLCASSLVDRYYEQYFGPGTRLTVT.

The chain is built from TRBV6-1 and TRBJ2-3, with D unclear. CDR1 is MNHNS, CDR2 SASEGT, per germline. CDR3 length: 11 amino acids. The V end lost 6 bases, the J end lost 6 bases, and 7 bases lay between the germline ends. DNA for the CDR3: TGTGCCAGCAGCGCGGTTGATACGCAGTATTTT. Translation gives CASSAVDTQYF.